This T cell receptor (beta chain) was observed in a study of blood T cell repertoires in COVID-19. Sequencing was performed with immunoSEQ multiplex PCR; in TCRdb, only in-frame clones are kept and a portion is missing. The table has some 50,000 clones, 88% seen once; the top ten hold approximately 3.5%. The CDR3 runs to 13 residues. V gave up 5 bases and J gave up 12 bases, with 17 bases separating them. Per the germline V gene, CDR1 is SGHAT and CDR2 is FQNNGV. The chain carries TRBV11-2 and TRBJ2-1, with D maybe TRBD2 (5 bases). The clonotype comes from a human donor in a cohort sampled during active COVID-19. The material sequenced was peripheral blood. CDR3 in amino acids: CASSPAGVVRQFF. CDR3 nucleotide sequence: TGTGCCAGCAGCCCCGCCGGGGTAGTCCGGCAGTTCTTC.